Shown below are 20 T cell receptor beta chains from a single sample sequenced in a study of cytotoxic CD8 clonotypes in ibrutinib-treated CLL. Measured with immunoSEQ multiplex PCR; TCRdb has only the in-frame clones, and not every one. The sample shows 330,000 or so clones, roughly 67% of them seen only once. The specimen comprised PBMCs, sampled after 36 months of ibrutinib treatment. The receptors stem from a human donor with chronic lymphocytic leukemia.

About this clone: The same CDR3 can be traced to other DNA sequences in this sample. The DNA for the CDR3 is TGCGCCAGCAGTGACCAGGGCCAAGAGACCCAGTACTTC. This encodes CASSDQGQETQYF. The J gene is TRBJ2-5, the V gene TRBV10-1; D may be TRBD1 (5 bases). Trimming removed 3 bases at V and 1 base at J, with 6 bases between. The CDR3 has 13 amino acids. Germline V lookup: CDR1 WNHNN, CDR2 SYGVQD (reference sequence).

The rearrangement joins TRBV5-4 to TRBJ1-5; 8 bases are a match to TRBD1. J gave up 7 bases and V 0 bases, and 3 bases lay outside the gene matches. Looked up from germline, CDR1 is SGHNT and CDR2 is YYREEE (reference sequence). The CDR3 covers 14 residues. CDR3 sequence (DNA): TGTGCCAGCAGCTTGGCAGGGGGCCGCCAGCCCCAGCATTTT. Encoded protein: CASSLAGGRQPQHF.

The gene calls are TRBV13 and TRBJ1-4, with TRBD1 identical over 8 bases. After removal of 4 bases from V and 8 bases from J, the junction contained 9 bases not matched to a gene. Looked up from germline, CDR1 is PRHDT and CDR2 is FYEKMQ (reference sequence). The CDR3 is 15 residues long. Written as DNA, the CDR3 is TGTGCCAGCAGCTCGTGGACAGGGATGAGGGAAAAACTGTTTTTT. Translated: CASSSWTGMREKLFF.

The chain carries TRBV21-1 and TRBJ2-7; TRBD2, as called in the table, went unchecked against the DNA. TRBV21-1 is labeled a pseudogene. The CDR3 spans 16 residues. CDR3 sequence reads: CASSLSGGASSYEQYF. CDR3 nucleotides: TGTGCCAGCAGCCTATCTGGAGGGGCAAGCTCCTACGAGCAGTACTTC.

V is TRBV29-1 and J is TRBJ1-2; D may be TRBD1 (6 bases). Looked up from germline, CDR1 is SQVTM and CDR2 is ANQGSEA. There are 12 residues in the CDR3. V was cut by 1 base and J by 3 bases, with 6 bases left in between. DNA for the CDR3: TGCAGCGTTGAAGGGGGGCACTATGGCTACACCTTC. This sequence encodes CSVEGGHYGYTF.

In its sample, this clone was seen once. The chain uses TRBV6-5 and TRBJ2-1, with a weak D call TRBD2 (5 bases). This CDR3 comprises 15 residues. Per germline, CDR1 MNHEY and CDR2 SVGAGI. The ends were cut back, 5 bases at V and 1 base at J, with 12 bases in the middle. The DNA of the CDR3 is TGTGCCAGCAGTCCTCGAGGGCGGTCCTACAATGAGCAGTTCTTC. Amino acids: CASSPRGRSYNEQFF.

This clone showed up just a few times. The gene calls are TRBV28 and TRBJ2-1, with D tentatively TRBD1 or TRBD2 (5 bases each). Germline CDR1 reads MDHEN; CDR2 reads SYDVKM. The CDR3 covers 14 residues. The germline V and J ends were trimmed by 3 bases and 9 bases, with 15 bases remaining between them. The DNA of the CDR3 is TGTGCCAGCAGTTTCGGGACGGAGAGGATTGAGCAGTTCTTC. It codes for CASSFGTERIEQFF. The full variable domain, in which reference TRBV28 and TRBJ2-1 provide the parts outside the CDR3, is DVKVTQSSRYLVKRTGEKVFLECVQDMDHENMFWYRQDPGLGLRLIYFSYDVKMKEKGDIPEGYSVSREKKERFSLILESASTNQTSMYLCASSFGTERIEQFFGPGTRLTVL.

This chain connects TRBV10-2 to TRBJ2-1, with 8 bases matching TRBD2. The CDR3 is made up of 13 amino acids. Germline CDR1 reads WSHSY; CDR2 reads SAAADI. After removal of 2 bases from V and 9 bases from J, the junction contained 3 bases not matched to a gene. The CDR3 DNA is TGCGCCAGCAGTGAGGAGCGGGGGCTTGAGCAGTTCTTC. It translates to CASSEERGLEQFF.

This chain links TRBV19 with TRBJ2-7; D remains unclear. CDR3 size: 15 residues. From germline, CDR1 is LNHDA and CDR2 SQIVND (reference sequence). V lost 1 base and J 0 bases, leaving 10 bases between the germline ends. Here the CDR3 DNA reads TGTGCCAGTAGTATAGGGCAGGAGAGCTCCTACGAGCAGTACTTC. It encodes CASSIGQESSYEQYF.

The chain carries TRBV5-5 and TRBJ2-6, with D unresolved. Germline V gene sequence: CDR1 SGHKS, CDR2 YYEKEE (reference sequence). Trimming took 3 bases from V and 8 from J, leaving 9 bases between them. There are 13 residues in the CDR3. The CDR3 bases are TGTGCCAGCAGCTATTATTGGCCCAACGTCCTGACTTTC. This encodes CASSYYWPNVLTF.

The V and J genes are TRBV7-9 and TRBJ1-4, with D perhaps matching TRBD1 (5 bases). Trimming took off 5 bases at V and 11 bases at J, with 18 bases between the two ends. The CDR3 is made up of 14 amino acids. Per germline, CDR1 SEHNR and CDR2 FQNEAQ (reference sequence). Here the CDR3 DNA reads TGTGCCAGCAGCCTGGAGGGGACCTGGGGGAAACTGTTTTTT. Residues: CASSLEGTWGKLFF.

The V and J genes are TRBV5-1 and TRBJ2-7; D is ambiguous. Trimming took 4 bases from V and 1 from J, leaving 9 bases between them. From germline, CDR1 is SGHRS and CDR2 YFSETQ. The CDR3 is 13 residues long. The CDR3 loop reads CASSPFESYEQYF. The CDR3 coding sequence is TGCGCCAGCAGCCCCTTTGAGTCCTACGAGCAGTACTTC.

This clone was recorded a few times. This sequence joins TRBV29-1 and TRBJ1-2; 9 nucleotides line up with TRBD1. The germline V gene encodes CDR1 SQVTM and CDR2 ANQGSEA. Trimming removed 7 bases from V and 7 bases from J; junction bases left unmatched: 10. CDR3 length equals 13 residues. The CDR3 loop is CSARTGAHVGYTF. DNA for the CDR3: TGCAGCGCCCGGACAGGGGCTCATGTTGGCTACACCTTC.

The rearrangement links TRBV6-1 to TRBJ2-7; 8 nucleotides agree with TRBD1. Germline V gene data show CDR1 as MNHNS and CDR2 as SASEGT. This CDR3 region has 13 residues. Trimming took 6 bases from V and 0 from J; bases not matched to a gene: 1. For the CDR3, the DNA is TGTGCCAGCAGAGACAGGGGCTCCTACGAGCAGTACTTC. As protein: CASRDRGSYEQYF.

The gene calls are TRBV4-3 and TRBJ2-7; D unclear. This CDR3 spans 13 amino acids. Germline CDR1 is LGHNA and CDR2 is YSLEER. Trimming shortened V by 0 bases and J by 4 bases, and 7 bases separated the two germline ends. CDR3 in DNA: TGCGCCAGCAGCCAAGAGGCGCCTTACGAGCAGTACTTC. Translated, it gives CASSQEAPYEQYF.

The rearrangement uses TRBV23-1 and TRBJ2-4; 8 bases match TRBD2. TRBV23-1 is designated an ORF whose function remains uncertain. V shed 2 bases and J 6 bases; nucleotides not matched to a gene: 3. This CDR3 is built from 14 residues. The CDR3 is CASSQGRGANIQYF. Written as DNA, the CDR3 is TGCGCCAGCAGTCAAGGGCGGGGGGCAAACATTCAGTACTTC.

This clone occurred a few times. The V call is TRBV21-1, the J call TRBJ2-7; TRBD1 is taken as the D call from the table, unchecked against the DNA. TRBV21-1 is listed as a pseudogene. There are 16 residues in the CDR3. DNA for the CDR3: TGTGCCAGCAGCACTCAAAAACGGGACAGCACCTACGAGCAGTACTTC. This gives the protein CASSTQKRDSTYEQYF.

The gene calls are TRBV5-1 and TRBJ2-2, with TRBD2 identical over 12 bases. Germline values: CDR1 SGHRS, CDR2 YFSETQ. The CDR3 consists of 18 residues. Trimming removed 1 base from V and 0 bases from J; junction bases left unmatched: 4. The CDR3 reads CASSLLLAGGTNTGELFF. The DNA of the CDR3 is TGCGCCAGCAGCTTGCTACTAGCGGGAGGCACGAACACCGGGGAGCTGTTTTTT.

This chain joins TRBV5-1 and TRBJ2-5; 7 bases match TRBD1. In germline, CDR1 is SGHRS, CDR2 YFSETQ. V was clipped by 2 bases and J by 3 bases; unmatched bases: 10. This CDR3 is 16 amino acids long. CDR3 residues: CASSFRAGGFEETQYF. The CDR3 DNA follows: TGCGCCAGCAGCTTCAGGGCAGGGGGATTTGAAGAGACCCAGTACTTC.

This clone appeared a single time. The V and J genes are TRBV9 and TRBJ1-3; no definite D call. Per the germline V gene, CDR1 is SGDLS and CDR2 is YYNGEE. The CDR3 has 14 residues. V dropped 1 base and J dropped 0 bases, with 5 bases sitting between them. The CDR3 spells CASSVFSSGNTIYF. The CDR3 bases are TGTGCCAGCAGCGTATTTTCCTCTGGAAACACCATATATTTT.